A selection of T cell receptor beta chains follows, all from one sample in a study of T cells after yellow fever vaccination. A single record per CDR3 protein comes from TCRdb applying MiXCR to the 5' RACE reads. The top ten hold approximately 61% of the sample, which has fewer than 6,500 distinct CDR3 sequences, roughly 6% seen once. This material consisted of PBMCs, either bulk or a sorted T-cell subset (CD4+, CD8+, memory, or dextramer-sorted; not recorded which), taken less than 16 days after the first yellow fever vaccination. The receptors shown here come from a man aged 18 to 29 who received the YFV17D yellow fever vaccine. The CDR3 runs from the conserved cysteine through the conserved F or W. D genes are given only for firm matches. A row's size may be missing; if present it is once, few, many or a size class.

cdr3_aa	cdr3_nt	clone_size	d_call	v_call	j_call
CASSLGKSPLHF	TGTGCCAGTAGTTTGGGGAAATCACCCCTCCACTTT	-	-	TRBV19	TRBJ1-6
CASSTISGVNSYNEQFF	TGTGCCAGCAGCACCATCAGCGGGGTTAACTCCTACAATGAGCAGTTCTTC	once	TRBD2	TRBV7-8	TRBJ2-1
CASSVVSGGAGNEQFF	TGTGCCAGCAGCGTAGTAAGCGGGGGGGCTGGCAATGAGCAGTTCTTC	many	TRBD2	TRBV9	TRBJ2-1
CASSYYEGGYEQYF	TGTGCCAGCAGTTACTATGAAGGGGGCTACGAGCAGTACTTC	many	-	TRBV6-5	TRBJ2-7
CASSLTGWNYGYTF	TGTGCCAGCAGTTTGACAGGGTGGAACTATGGCTACACCTTC	many	TRBD1	TRBV12-3/TRBV12-4	TRBJ1-2
CASSLMDRGLYNEQFF	TGTGCCAGCAGCCTAATGGACAGGGGGCTCTACAATGAGCAGTTCTTC	many	TRBD1	TRBV3-1	TRBJ2-1
CASSLIGGHNEQFF	TGCGCCAGCAGCTTGATTGGGGGCCACAATGAGCAGTTCTTC	many	-	TRBV5-1	TRBJ2-1
CASRTDANYGYTF	TGCGCCAGCAGAACGGACGCTAACTATGGCTACACCTTC	many	-	TRBV5-1	TRBJ1-2
CASSNDRFQPLHF	TGTGCCAGCAGCAACGACCGGTTCCAGCCCCTCCACTTT	many	-	TRBV7-3	TRBJ1-6
CASSRPEGSGVSPYNEQFF	TGTGCCAGCAGCCGCCCGGAGGGTAGCGGGGTTTCGCCCTACAATGAGCAGTTCTTC	many	TRBD2	TRBV14	TRBJ2-1
CASSRGQFSTDTQYF	TGTGCCAGCAGCCGGGGGCAGTTTAGCACAGATACGCAGTATTTT	many	-	TRBV11-2	TRBJ2-3
CASSLHGRNTIYF	TGTGCCAGCAGCTTGCACGGAAGAAACACCATATATTTT	few	-	TRBV5-8	TRBJ1-3
CASRRSTGGRQPQHF	TGTGCCAGCAGGCGATCAACAGGGGGCCGTCAGCCCCAGCATTTT	many	TRBD1	TRBV12-3/TRBV12-4	TRBJ1-5
CASLSGGTTYNEQFF	TGTGCCAGCTTAAGCGGGGGGACAACCTACAATGAGCAGTTCTTC	medium-sized	TRBD2	TRBV4-2	TRBJ2-1
CASSYSGTPIGSPQHF	TGTGCCAGCAGTTACTCCGGGACCCCTATAGGGTCGCCCCAGCATTTT	many	-	TRBV6-2/TRBV6-3	TRBJ1-5
CATSALYSNQPQHF	TGTGCCACCAGTGCTTTATATAGCAATCAGCCCCAGCATTTT	many	-	TRBV24-1	TRBJ1-5
CASSFRGRSTDTQYF	TGTGCCAGCAGCTTCAGGGGCCGCAGCACAGATACGCAGTATTTT	many	-	TRBV11-2	TRBJ2-3
CASSSITRGGYEQYF	TGTGCCAGCAGTTCGATCACCAGGGGAGGATACGAGCAGTACTTC	many	-	TRBV27	TRBJ2-7
CASSPRPIYNEQFF	TGTGCCAGCAGCCCCAGACCTATATACAATGAGCAGTTCTTC	many	-	TRBV7-9	TRBJ2-1
CASASRRGGSYEQYF	TGTGCCAGCGCCAGTAGGAGGGGGGGCTCCTACGAGCAGTACTTC	many	-	TRBV7-2	TRBJ2-7
CASSSPGTSSYNEQFF	TGCGCCAGCAGCTCTCCGGGGACGAGCTCCTACAATGAGCAGTTCTTC	-	-	TRBV5-1	TRBJ2-1
CASGGSAGETQYF	TGTGCCAGTGGGGGGTCGGCTGGTGAGACCCAGTACTTC	many	-	TRBV5-5	TRBJ2-5
CATNPEGTGYTF	TGTGCCACCAACCCCGAGGGTACTGGCTACACCTTC	many	-	TRBV28	TRBJ1-2
CASSFGQNTGGYTF	TGTGCCAGCAGTTTCGGACAGAATACCGGTGGCTACACCTTC	many	-	TRBV12-3/TRBV12-4	TRBJ1-2
CAKSIWTPYEQYF	TGTGCCAAGAGTATTTGGACACCCTACGAGCAGTACTTC	-	-	TRBV19	TRBJ2-7
CASSKGGPYNEQFF	TGTGCCAGCAGTAAGGGGGGCCCCTACAATGAGCAGTTCTTC	medium-sized	-	TRBV5-6	TRBJ2-1
CASSPIRLAGVYEQYF	TGTGCCAGCAGTCCCATCCGTTTAGCGGGGGTTTACGAGCAGTACTTC	many	TRBD2	TRBV12-3/TRBV12-4	TRBJ2-7
CASSQLATSSYEQYF	TGCGCCAGCAGCCAGCTAGCTACGAGCTCCTACGAGCAGTACTTC	many	-	TRBV4-3	TRBJ2-7
CASSQDFRQGAYNEQFF	TGCGCCAGCAGCCAAGATTTTCGACAGGGAGCCTACAATGAGCAGTTCTTC	many	TRBD1	TRBV4-1	TRBJ2-1
CASSPGGGQPQHF	TGTGCCAGCAGCCCAGGGGGGGGTCAGCCCCAGCATTTT	many	TRBD1	TRBV7-9	TRBJ1-5
CASSWWMADTQYF	TGTGCCAGCAGTTGGTGGATGGCAGATACGCAGTATTTT	medium-sized	-	TRBV12-3/TRBV12-4	TRBJ2-3
CATSDSTSGGDEQFF	TGTGCCACCAGTGATTCCACTAGCGGGGGCGATGAGCAGTTCTTC	many	TRBD2	TRBV24-1	TRBJ2-1
CASSQDLGPTNEKLFF	TGCGCCAGCAGCCAGGATTTGGGTCCAACTAATGAAAAACTGTTTTTT	many	-	TRBV4-3	TRBJ1-4
CASSYSYRGDNNEQFF	TGTGCCAGCAGTTACTCGTACAGGGGGGATAACAATGAGCAGTTCTTC	many	TRBD1	TRBV6-5	TRBJ2-1
CASSKRAGAREQYF	TGTGCCAGCAGCAAACGCGCAGGGGCGAGGGAGCAGTACTTC	many	-	TRBV21-1	TRBJ2-7
CASSYSLAQLNEKLFF	TGTGCCAGCAGTTACTCACTGGCGCAGCTTAATGAAAAACTGTTTTTT	-	-	TRBV6-5	TRBJ1-4
CASSISRRDQPQHF	TGTGCCAGTAGTATCTCCAGGAGGGATCAGCCCCAGCATTTT	many	-	TRBV19	TRBJ1-5
CSARDTQPGPWGGNEQFF	TGCAGTGCTAGAGATACGCAACCGGGACCATGGGGAGGGAATGAGCAGTTCTTC	many	TRBD2	TRBV20-1	TRBJ2-1
CASSDPRVGGANVLTF	TGTGCCAGCAGCGACCCCAGGGTTGGAGGGGCCAACGTCCTGACTTTC	many	-	TRBV12-3/TRBV12-4	TRBJ2-6
CASSLQRATGTDTQYF	TGTGCCAGCAGCCTACAACGGGCCACCGGCACAGATACGCAGTATTTT	-	-	TRBV6-2/TRBV6-3	TRBJ2-3
CASSPGHLCSYGYTF	TGTGCCAGCAGCCCTGGACACCTCTGCTCCTATGGCTACACCTTC	-	-	TRBV7-9	TRBJ1-2
CASNVADTQYF	TGTGCCAGTAACGTGGCAGATACGCAGTATTTT	many	-	TRBV19	TRBJ2-3
CASSQVRVSYNSPLHF	TGCGCCAGCAGCCAAGTTCGGGTATCCTATAATTCACCCCTCCACTTT	few	-	TRBV4-3	TRBJ1-6
CASSGAGGAYGYTF	TGTGCCAGCAGTGGAGCAGGGGGCGCCTATGGCTACACCTTC	medium-sized	TRBD1	TRBV6-1	TRBJ1-2
CASSSGQPNSPLHF	TGTGCCAGCAGTTCGGGACAGCCAAATTCACCCCTCCACTTT	many	TRBD1	TRBV12-3/TRBV12-4	TRBJ1-6
CASIHLGTGQETQYF	TGTGCCAGCATTCATCTCGGGACAGGCCAAGAGACCCAGTACTTC	many	TRBD1	TRBV6-1	TRBJ2-5
CASSIRGRRREQYF	TGTGCCAGTAGTATAAGAGGAAGACGCCGCGAGCAGTACTTC	many	-	TRBV19	TRBJ2-7
CASSLTLRSSNQPQHF	TGTGCCAGCAGTTTAACCCTCAGGTCTAGCAATCAGCCCCAGCATTTT	many	-	TRBV6-2/TRBV6-3	TRBJ1-5
CAISDPSVRGISTDTQYF	TGTGCCATCAGTGACCCCTCGGTGAGGGGGATTAGCACAGATACGCAGTATTTT	-	-	TRBV10-3	TRBJ2-3
CASSPRDRGRVVGELFF	TGTGCCAGCAGTCCTCGGGACAGGGGGCGCGTGGTCGGGGAGCTGTTTTTT	many	TRBD1	TRBV25-1	TRBJ2-2
CATPGGGSYSTDTQYF	TGTGCCACCCCCGGGGGGGGTAGCTATAGCACAGATACGCAGTATTTT	many	TRBD2	TRBV24-1	TRBJ2-3
CASTPDRAVGYTF	TGTGCCAGTACCCCGGACAGGGCTGTTGGCTACACCTTC	many	TRBD1	TRBV19	TRBJ1-2
CASSVYRVGTEAFF	TGCGCCAGCAGCGTATACAGGGTAGGGACTGAAGCTTTCTTT	many	-	TRBV4-1	TRBJ1-1
CSDMDRDVYGYTF	TGCAGCGATATGGACAGGGACGTCTATGGCTACACCTTC	many	TRBD1	TRBV29-1	TRBJ1-2
CASSLGGQETQYF	TGCGCCAGCAGCTTGGGGGGACAAGAGACCCAGTACTTC	many	-	TRBV5-1	TRBJ2-5
CATSIGDTGELFF	TGTGCCACCAGCATAGGGGATACCGGGGAGCTGTTTTTT	many	-	TRBV15	TRBJ2-2
CASSQGWDSSNSPLHF	TGTGCCAGCAGCCAAGGGTGGGACAGCAGTAATTCACCCCTCCACTTT	many	TRBD1	TRBV4-2	TRBJ1-6
CASGAGGPSTDTQYF	TGCGCCAGCGGGGCGGGGGGGCCAAGCACAGATACGCAGTATTTT	many	TRBD2	TRBV5-1	TRBJ2-3